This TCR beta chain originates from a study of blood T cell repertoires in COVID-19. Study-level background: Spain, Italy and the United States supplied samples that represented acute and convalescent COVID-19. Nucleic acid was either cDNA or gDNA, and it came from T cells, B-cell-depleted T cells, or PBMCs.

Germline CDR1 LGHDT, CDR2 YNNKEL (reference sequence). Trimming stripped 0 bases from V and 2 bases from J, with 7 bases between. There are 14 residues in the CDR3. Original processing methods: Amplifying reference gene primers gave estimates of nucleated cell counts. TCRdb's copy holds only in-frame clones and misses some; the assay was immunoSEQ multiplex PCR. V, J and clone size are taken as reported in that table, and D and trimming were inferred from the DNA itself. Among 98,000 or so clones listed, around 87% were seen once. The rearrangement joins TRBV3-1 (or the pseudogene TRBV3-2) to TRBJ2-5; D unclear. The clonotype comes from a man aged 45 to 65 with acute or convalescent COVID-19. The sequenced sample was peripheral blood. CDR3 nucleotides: TGTGCCAGCAGCCAAGACCTCAGGCAAGAGACCCAGTACTTC. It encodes CASSQDLRQETQYF.